This T cell receptor (beta chain) was observed in a study of blood T cell repertoires in COVID-19. Overall study context: Nucleic acid was either cDNA or gDNA, and it came from T cells, B-cell-depleted T cells, or PBMCs.

V was pared by 5 bases and J by 3 bases, with 9 bases between. The CDR3 consists of 14 residues. Per germline, CDR1 KGHDR and CDR2 SFDVKD. The protocol was immunoSEQ multiplex PCR, while the TCRdb copy is restricted to in-frame clones and leaves out a portion. The sample records about 89,000 clones, over 60% being singletons. The source of this sequence is a human donor in a cohort sampled during active COVID-19. The material sequenced was peripheral blood. This rearrangement joins TRBV24-1 to TRBJ2-2, with D possibly TRBD1 on 5 matching bases. In nucleotides, the CDR3 is TGTGCCACCAGTGCCCGACAGCACACCGGGGAGCTGTTTTTT. It codes for CATSARQHTGELFF.